Each of the 14 T cell receptor beta chains below was sequenced from the same sample in a study of OX40 agonist ivuxolimab in advanced cancers. Here immunoSEQ multiplex PCR was the method, and the copy in TCRdb shows in-frame clones only, minus some. Of roughly 72,000 clones in the sample, roughly 87% were seen once. The sequencing here drew on CD4+ or CD8+ T cells sorted from blood, taken in a trial of the OX40 agonist ivuxolimab. These receptors all come from an adult with an advanced solid tumor such as melanoma, head and neck, liver or kidney cancer.

J is TRBJ2-5 and V is TRBV5-5; D may be TRBD1 or TRBD2 (5 bases each). Germline CDR1 reads SGHKS; CDR2 reads YYEKEE (reference sequence). V was trimmed by 3 bases and J by 2 bases, leaving 8 bases between them. The length of the CDR3 is 13 residues. The CDR3 nucleotides are TGTGCCAGCAGCTGGGGGATTCAAGAGACCCAGTACTTC. Its translation: CASSWGIQETQYF.

This clone showed up just once. V gene TRBV11-3 combines with J gene TRBJ2-7; D not certain. Germline V gene lookup returns CDR1 SGHNT and CDR2 YENEEA. V lost 3 bases, J lost 0 bases, and 12 bases lay in between. CDR3 length: 15 residues. CDR3 sequence: CASSFPGSSSYEQYF. CDR3 sequence (DNA): TGTGCCAGCAGCTTCCCGGGCTCAAGCTCCTACGAGCAGTACTTC.

The chain employs TRBV5-1 and TRBJ2-1, with a possible D match to TRBD1 (6 bases). V was cut by 1 base and J by 0 bases, with 11 bases left in between. From germline, CDR1 is SGHRS and CDR2 YFSETQ. The CDR3 extends over 16 amino acids. This CDR3 is CASSLTQGSSYNEQFF. In nucleotides, the CDR3 is TGCGCCAGCAGCTTGACCCAGGGGAGCTCCTACAATGAGCAGTTCTTC.

V is TRBV4-2 and J is TRBJ2-6; 12 nucleotides line up with TRBD2. In germline, CDR1 is LGHNA, CDR2 YNFKEQ. V lost 1 base, J lost 4 bases, and 11 bases stayed unmatched. The CDR3 is 20 amino acids. CDR3 in DNA: TGTGCCAGCAGCCAAGTTGCCTCTAGCGGGGGGGCGAGCGGGGCCAACGTCCTGACTTTC. Translation gives CASSQVASSGGASGANVLTF.

The CDR3 coding sequence is TGTGCCATCAGGAGCGGAGATACGCAGTATTTT. Encoded protein: CAIRSGDTQYF. The rearrangement uses TRBV10-3 and TRBJ2-3; D is possibly TRBD2 (5 bases). The ends were cut back, 6 bases at V and 5 bases at J, with 6 bases in the middle. This CDR3 contains 11 residues. The germline CDR1 and CDR2 sequences are ENHRY and SYGVKD.

The chain has TRBV9 and TRBJ2-7, with 8 bases matching TRBD1. Trimming cost V 3 bases and J 3 bases; bases outside gene matches: 5. CDR1 and CDR2 (germline): SGDLS, YYNGEE. The CDR3 is made up of 14 amino acids. In nucleotides, the CDR3 is TGTGCCAGCAGCGCGATCGACAGGGGCTACGAGCAGTACTTC. This gives the protein CASSAIDRGYEQYF.

This chain uses TRBV19 with TRBJ1-6, with 8 bases identical to TRBD1. The CDR3 length is 17 residues. V lost 6 bases and J lost 0; bases outside the gene matches: 7. Germline values: CDR1 LNHDA, CDR2 SQIVND (reference sequence). CDR3 sequence: CASSRWTGSSYNSPLHF. The CDR3 DNA reads TGTGCCAGTAGCCGGTGGACAGGGAGCTCCTATAATTCACCCCTCCACTTT.

CDR3: CASSLGTANTEAFF. The CDR3 coding sequence is TGTGCCAGCAGCCTAGGGACAGCGAACACTGAAGCTTTCTTT. This rearrangement joins TRBV9 to TRBJ1-1; 7 nucleotides align to TRBD1. CDR1 and CDR2 (germline): SGDLS, YYNGEE. Germline trimming cut 4 bases from V and 1 base from J; bases unmatched to any gene: 4. The CDR3 loop spans 14 amino acids.

The chain couples TRBV23-1 to TRBJ2-7; 7 bases are shared with TRBD1. TRBV23-1 is an ORF for which the function is uncertain. This CDR3 is built from 12 residues. V lost 6 bases and J lost 7; bases outside the gene matches: 6. The CDR3 DNA reads TGCGCCAGCAGCGTGGGACAGCTAGAGCAGTACTTC. It specifies CASSVGQLEQYF.

The CDR3 DNA is TGTGCCAGCAGCCTCCAGCGGGCGGCTGATACGCAGTATTTT. Its translation: CASSLQRAADTQYF. V usage is TRBV2 and J usage is TRBJ2-3; possible D gene TRBD2, 6 bases. The CDR3 has 14 amino acids. The germline gives CDR1 SNHLY, CDR2 FYNNEI. Trimming removed 6 bases at V and 6 bases at J, with 16 bases between.

This clone was seen a single time. This chain's CDR3 is CASSHRGHRGETQYF. CDR3 DNA: TGTGCCAGCAGCCACCGGGGCCACCGTGGGGAGACCCAGTACTTC. V gene TRBV6-5 combines with J gene TRBJ2-5; TRBD1 or TRBD2 may be the D gene (5 bases each). Germline lookup yields CDR1 MNHEY and CDR2 SVGAGI. The CDR3 is 15 amino acids. Trimming shortened V by 6 bases and J by 5 bases, and 19 bases separated the two germline ends.

V is TRBV29-1 and J is TRBJ2-3; D call uncertain. Germline CDR1 is SQVTM and CDR2 is ANQGSEA. The ends were cut back, 5 bases at V and 0 bases at J, with 6 bases in the middle. The CDR3 is made up of 12 amino acids. CDR3 region: CSVRSSTDTQYF. The CDR3 DNA is TGCAGCGTTCGTTCCAGCACAGATACGCAGTATTTT.

The chain carries TRBV7-2 and TRBJ2-5; D may be TRBD1 (5 bases). V was trimmed by 0 bases and J by 6 bases, leaving 14 bases between them. The CDR3 totals 15 residues. The germline CDR1 and CDR2 sequences are SGHTA and FQGNSA. CDR3 protein: CASSLAPGPMKTQYF. Written as DNA, the CDR3 is TGTGCCAGCAGCTTAGCTCCAGGGCCAATGAAGACCCAGTACTTC.

The chain recombines TRBV4-1 with TRBJ1-4, with 10 bases that match TRBD1. The V and J ends lost 4 bases and 8 bases, in that order; junction bases with no gene match: 7. The CDR3 consists of 15 residues. Germline-derived CDR1 and CDR2 are MGHRA and YSYEKL. In nucleotides, the CDR3 is TGCGCCAGCAGCCGAGCTGGACAGGGGGACGAAAAACTGTTTTTT. Its translation is CASSRAGQGDEKLFF.